This entry lists 27 T cell receptor beta chains sequenced from one sample in a study of vaccination effects on CD4 cells after COVID-19. The table came from immunoSEQ multiplex PCR; TCRdb's copy has only in-frame clones and leaves some out. The table has 20,000 or so clones, around 72% seen once. These receptors are not linked to any known antigen. Antigen-specific CD4+ T cells were expanded (with viral peptide pools) by the ViraFEST assay ahead of sequencing. The culture ran for approximately nine days before CD4+ T cells were isolated. Sequencing used CD4+ T cells from PBMCs cultured with HCoV-229E spike peptides, obtained before COVID-19 vaccination. These receptors were obtained from a human donor who received a COVID-19 vaccine.

The chain carries TRBV4-2 and TRBJ2-7, with D possibly TRBD2 on 6 matching bases. V lost 0 bases and J 5 bases, leaving 14 bases between the germline ends. This CDR3 spans 15 amino acids. Germline V gene data show CDR1 as LGHNA and CDR2 as YNFKEQ. The CDR3 here is CASSQEPGRKDEQYF. The DNA for the CDR3 is TGTGCCAGCAGCCAAGAACCAGGGAGGAAGGACGAGCAGTACTTC.

J is TRBJ2-1 and V is TRBV3-1 (or the pseudogene TRBV3-2); TRBD2 agrees at 10 bases. The CDR3 totals 15 residues. The ends lost 4 bases at V and 5 bases at J; junction bases unmatched: 5. CDR1 and CDR2 from the germline V gene are LGHDT and YNNKEL (reference sequence). CDR3 residues: CASSPGLAVNNEQFF. The CDR3 nucleotides read TGTGCCAGCAGCCCTGGACTAGCGGTTAACAATGAGCAGTTCTTC.

A few counts support this clone. The chain links TRBV19 to TRBJ2-7; maybe TRBD2 (5 bases). Germline V gene lookup returns CDR1 LNHDA and CDR2 SQIVND (reference sequence). Trimming took off 5 bases at V and 2 bases at J, with 13 bases between the two ends. CDR3 size: 14 residues. The CDR3 protein is CASSFSGVPYEQYF. CDR3 in DNA: TGTGCCAGTAGTTTCTCCGGGGTCCCCTACGAGCAGTACTTC.

This rearrangement joins TRBV24-1 to TRBJ1-4; D remains unclear. V lost 4 bases, J lost 8 bases, and 7 bases lay in between. Germline V gene data show CDR1 as KGHDR and CDR2 as SFDVKD. This CDR3 has 12 amino acids. CDR3 region: CATSDPDEKLFF. CDR3 DNA sequence: TGTGCCACCAGTGACCCTGACGAAAAACTGTTTTTT.

The sample holds a few counts of this clone. The chain carries TRBV27 and TRBJ2-5; maybe TRBD2 (6 bases). In germline, CDR1 is MNHEY, CDR2 SMNVEV (reference sequence). The V gene lost 0 bases and the J gene lost 1 base, with 18 bases spanning the gap. This CDR3 has 18 amino acids. CDR3 nucleotide sequence: TGTGCCAGCAGTTTATCGGTGTGGCGGGGAAGGGCCCAAGAGACCCAGTACTTC. It encodes CASSLSVWRGRAQETQYF.

This chain connects TRBV6-5 to TRBJ1-3; D is ambiguous. Trimming took off 10 bases at V and 0 bases at J, with 13 bases between the two ends. The CDR3 has 14 residues. The germline CDR1 and CDR2 sequences are MNHEY and SVGAGI. In DNA, the CDR3 is TGTGCCACAGCGGCCCGCTTCTCTGGAAACACCATATATTTT. It is translated as CATAARFSGNTIYF.

V usage is TRBV6-6 and J usage is TRBJ2-7; TRBD1 aligns across 10 bases. The CDR3 is 13 residues long. The V segment lost 6 bases and the J segment 6 bases; nucleotides outside the gene matches: 5. In germline, CDR1 is MNHNY, CDR2 SVGAGI (reference sequence). The CDR3: CASSNGQGGEQYF. The DNA for the CDR3 is TGTGCCAGCAGCAATGGACAGGGGGGCGAGCAGTACTTC.

About this clone: The junction differs from germline at one of its ends, possibly a read error. In DNA form, the CDR3 reads TGTGCCAGCAGCAAGGGCAGCGCGGGGGGTTCAATGGCGGTCTTC. Translation gives CASSKGSAGGSMAVF. The chain joins TRBV5-6 to TRBJ2-1; 8 bases line up with TRBD2. CDR3 length equals 15 residues. Germline V gene lookup returns CDR1 SGHDT and CDR2 YYEEEE.

This clone was observed once. V gene TRBV3-1 (or the pseudogene TRBV3-2) combines with J gene TRBJ2-1; D possibly uses TRBD1 or TRBD2 (7 bases each). The CDR3 length is 15 residues. The germline V and J ends were trimmed by 2 bases and 7 bases, with 15 bases remaining between them. Germline V gives CDR1 LGHDT, CDR2 YNNKEL (reference sequence). CDR3 amino acids: CASSQPGGARNEQFF. The CDR3 DNA reads TGTGCCAGCAGCCAACCAGGGGGGGCTCGAAATGAGCAGTTCTTC.

The genes are TRBV6-2 or TRBV6-3 and TRBJ2-7; TRBD2 agrees at 7 bases. Germline CDR1 MNHEY, CDR2 SVGEGT. The junction had 9 bases not matched to a gene; V was cut back by 4 bases and J by 3 bases. CDR3 length: 15 residues. The CDR3 is CASSSTSRANYEQYF. The CDR3 nucleotides read TGTGCCAGCAGTTCGACTAGCAGAGCCAACTACGAGCAGTACTTC.

This chain uses TRBV2 with TRBJ1-2; 7 bases fit TRBD1. This CDR3 is 12 amino acids long. Germline loops: CDR1 SNHLY, CDR2 FYNNEI. V lost 4 bases to trimming and J lost 6 bases; unmatched junction nucleotides: 2. In nucleotides, the CDR3 is TGTGCCAGCAGTGCTGGGACAGATGGCTACACCTTC. It yields the protein CASSAGTDGYTF.

The chain has TRBV6-4 and TRBJ1-2; D is uncertain. V gave up 4 bases and J gave up 3 bases, with 18 bases separating them. The CDR3 contains 16 residues. Germline assignment: CDR1 MRHNA and CDR2 SNTAGT. CDR3 in DNA: TGTGCCAGCAGTGTCTCATTCGGTGCAGGTTACTATGGCTACACCTTC. Its translation is CASSVSFGAGYYGYTF.

This clone was picked up one time. The chain joins TRBV2 to TRBJ2-4, with D maybe TRBD2 (6 bases). The V end lost 7 bases, the J end lost 7 bases, and 14 bases lay between the germline ends. The CDR3 is made up of 13 amino acids. Per the germline V gene, CDR1 is SNHLY and CDR2 is FYNNEI. CDR3: CASINPGENIQYF. CDR3 in DNA: TGTGCCAGCATCAACCCGGGGGAGAACATTCAGTACTTC.

This clone has a handful of counts. The chain employs TRBV7-8 and TRBJ1-4; weak D call: TRBD1 (6 bases). The germline CDR1 and CDR2 sequences are SGHVS and FQNEAQ. The length of the CDR3 is 16 residues. Trimming removed 0 bases at V and 5 bases at J, with 13 bases between. CDR3 amino acids: CASSLAVGGDNEKLFF. CDR3 in DNA: TGTGCCAGCAGCTTAGCGGTTGGGGGCGACAATGAAAAACTGTTTTTT.

CDR3 in amino acids: CASSIAGRLVEQPQHF. CDR3 DNA sequence: TGTGCCAGTAGTATAGCTGGACGGCTGGTCGAGCAGCCCCAGCATTTT. The rearrangement joins TRBV19 to TRBJ1-5, with no clear D. Looked up from germline, CDR1 is LNHDA and CDR2 is SQIVND (reference sequence). The CDR3 spans 16 residues. The germline V and J ends were trimmed by 1 base and 7 bases, with 17 bases remaining between them.

This chain joins TRBV5-1 and TRBJ2-3, with D possibly matching TRBD2 (6 bases). CDR3 length equals 15 residues. Germline assignment: CDR1 SGHRS and CDR2 YFSETQ. With 4 bases removed from V and 4 bases from J, the gap between germline ends came to 16 bases. CDR3 amino acids: CASSPRPTRADTQYF. Written as DNA, the CDR3 is TGCGCCAGCAGCCCCCGCCCGACTAGAGCAGATACGCAGTATTTT.

This clone was detected only a few times. The chain couples TRBV2 to TRBJ2-1; D perhaps matches TRBD1 (6 bases). Trimming removed 6 bases from V and 6 bases from J, with 21 bases in between. The CDR3 is made up of 16 amino acids. Germline V gene lookup returns CDR1 SNHLY and CDR2 FYNNEI. The CDR3 loop reads CASREFPQGWGNEQFF. DNA of the CDR3: TGTGCCAGCAGGGAGTTCCCACAGGGATGGGGCAATGAGCAGTTCTTC.

This clone was seen a few times. This rearrangement joins TRBV19 to TRBJ2-1; D possibly uses TRBD1 or TRBD2 (5 bases each). The germline V gene encodes CDR1 LNHDA and CDR2 SQIVND (reference sequence). The CDR3 length is 15 residues. Trimming shortened V by 6 bases and J by 7 bases, and 19 bases separated the two germline ends. CDR3 amino acids: CASRLIGTHINEQFF. CDR3 DNA: TGTGCCAGTAGGCTAATCGGGACCCATATTAATGAGCAGTTCTTC.

The table lists this clone with a few counts. DNA of the CDR3: TGTGCCAGCAGTCTACAGGGGATAGGGGAAAAACTGTTTTTT. The encoded protein is CASSLQGIGEKLFF. The V gene is TRBV27, the J gene TRBJ1-4; 7 nucleotides match TRBD1. V was clipped by 5 bases and J by 8 bases; unmatched bases: 8. Germline-derived CDR1 and CDR2 are MNHEY and SMNVEV (reference sequence). The CDR3 is 14 residues long.

The chain combines TRBV6-6 with TRBJ2-3, with 15 bases fitting TRBD2. This CDR3 contains 17 residues. Germline loops: CDR1 MNHNY, CDR2 SVGAGI (reference sequence). V lost 5 bases, J lost 8 bases, and 11 bases stayed unmatched. The CDR3, as DNA: TGTGCCAGCAGTCGGACTAGCGGGAGGGGTTTTAGTAGTACGCAGTATTTT. Translating it yields CASSRTSGRGFSSTQYF.

Relative to its sample, this clone is medium-sized. V usage is TRBV19 and J usage is TRBJ1-2; 8 bases line up with TRBD1. The CDR3 spans 15 residues. With V trimmed by 1 base and J by 3 bases, 4 bases remained unmatched. CDR1 LNHDA and CDR2 SQIVND come from the germline V gene (reference sequence). CDR3 sequence (DNA): TGTGCCAGTAGTATAGGCCAGGGGGCCTACTATGGCTACACCTTC. Protein product: CASSIGQGAYYGYTF.

The chain recombines TRBV10-2 with TRBJ2-1, with TRBD2 matching over 16 bases. V was clipped by 8 bases and J by 0 bases; unmatched bases: 7. Germline CDR1 is WSHSY and CDR2 is SAAADI. The CDR3 consists of 18 residues. CDR3 nucleotide sequence: TGCGCCAGCCGACCGGGACTAGCGGGAGGGAGCTCCTACAATGAGCAGTTCTTC. This codes for CASRPGLAGGSSYNEQFF.

This chain connects TRBV2 to TRBJ2-1; D uncertain. V lost 4 bases and J 0 bases, leaving 7 bases between the germline ends. The CDR3 runs 14 residues. CDR1 SNHLY and CDR2 FYNNEI come from the germline V gene. The CDR3 is CASSVQSSYNEQFF. The CDR3 DNA follows: TGTGCCAGCAGTGTACAAAGCTCCTACAATGAGCAGTTCTTC.

The CDR3 bases are TGCGCCAGCAGCAAGACGGCCCAGGGAACCTACGAAGAGCAGTACTTC. It encodes CASSKTAQGTYEEQYF. The chain carries TRBV5-1 and TRBJ2-7; possibly TRBD1 for D (5 bases). From germline, CDR1 is SGHRS and CDR2 YFSETQ. The CDR3 runs 16 residues. The V end lost 4 bases, the J end lost 7 bases, and 24 bases lay between the germline ends.

The chain combines TRBV3-1 (or the pseudogene TRBV3-2) with TRBJ2-7, with 7 bases aligning to TRBD1. Germline CDR1 reads LGHDT; CDR2 reads YNNKEL (reference sequence). V was pared by 2 bases and J by 8 bases, with 9 bases of the junction left unmatched. This CDR3 comprises 14 residues. CDR3 sequence reads: CASSQSSKGGKQYF. The DNA of the CDR3 is TGTGCCAGCAGCCAATCGTCGAAAGGGGGCAAGCAGTACTTC.

The chain carries TRBV5-1 and TRBJ2-1; 13 nucleotides match TRBD2. With V trimmed by 3 bases and J by 10 bases, 7 bases remained unmatched. Germline CDR1 reads SGHRS; CDR2 reads YFSETQ. This CDR3 spans 15 amino acids. The CDR3 loop reads CASSSTSGRAGEQFF. In nucleotides, the CDR3 is TGCGCCAGCAGCTCAACTAGCGGGAGGGCCGGGGAGCAGTTCTTC.

The chain employs TRBV7-2 and TRBJ1-3; no clear D. With 5 bases removed from V and 1 base from J, the gap between germline ends came to 15 bases. This CDR3 is 16 amino acids long. The germline V gene encodes CDR1 SGHTA and CDR2 FQGNSA. CDR3 DNA sequence: TGTGCCAGCAGCGCGATGACGCCGGGGTCTGGAAACACCATATATTTT. Its protein product is CASSAMTPGSGNTIYF.